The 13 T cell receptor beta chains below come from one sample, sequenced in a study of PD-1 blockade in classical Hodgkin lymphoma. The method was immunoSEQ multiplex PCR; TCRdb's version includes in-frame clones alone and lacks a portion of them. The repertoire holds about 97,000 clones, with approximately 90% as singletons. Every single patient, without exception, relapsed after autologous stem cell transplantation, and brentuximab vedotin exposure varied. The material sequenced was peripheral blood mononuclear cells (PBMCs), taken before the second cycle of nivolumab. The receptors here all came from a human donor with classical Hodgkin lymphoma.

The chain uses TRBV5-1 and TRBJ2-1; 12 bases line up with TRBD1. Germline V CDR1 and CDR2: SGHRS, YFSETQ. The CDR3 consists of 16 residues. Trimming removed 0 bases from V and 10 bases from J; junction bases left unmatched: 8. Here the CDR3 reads CASSLGPGQGAWEQFF. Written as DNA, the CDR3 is TGCGCCAGCAGCTTGGGCCCGGGACAGGGGGCTTGGGAGCAGTTCTTC.

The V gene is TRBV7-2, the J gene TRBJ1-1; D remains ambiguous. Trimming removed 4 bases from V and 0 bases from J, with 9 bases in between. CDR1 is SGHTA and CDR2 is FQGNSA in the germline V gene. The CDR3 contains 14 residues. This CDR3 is CASSSTTLNTEAFF. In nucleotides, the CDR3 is TGTGCCAGCAGCTCGACTACACTGAACACTGAAGCTTTCTTT.

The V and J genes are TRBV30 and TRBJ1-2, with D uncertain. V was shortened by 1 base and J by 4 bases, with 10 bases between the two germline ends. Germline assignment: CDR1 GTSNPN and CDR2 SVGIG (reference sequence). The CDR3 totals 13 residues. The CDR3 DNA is TGTGCCTGGAGTGGGGTGGGTGTCTATGGCTACACCTTC. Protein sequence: CAWSGVGVYGYTF.

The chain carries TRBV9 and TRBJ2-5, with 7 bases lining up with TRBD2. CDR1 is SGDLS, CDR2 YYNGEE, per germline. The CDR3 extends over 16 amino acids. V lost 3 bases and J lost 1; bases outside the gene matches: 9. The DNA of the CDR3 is TGTGCCAGCAGCGGCAGCCCGGGGAGGGTCCAAGAGACCCAGTACTTC. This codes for CASSGSPGRVQETQYF.

CDR3 DNA: TGTGCCAGCAGTCCCCCTCCCATAGGCTGGTCGTACGAGCAGTACTTC. Protein product: CASSPPPIGWSYEQYF. This sequence joins TRBV27 and TRBJ2-7, with D uncertain. Germline CDR1 MNHEY, CDR2 SMNVEV (reference sequence). V was shortened by 5 bases and J by 4 bases, with 21 bases between the two germline ends. CDR3 size: 16 residues.

The CDR3 loop is CASSVDGSEAFF. Written as DNA, the CDR3 is TGTGCCAGCAGCGTAGATGGCTCCGAAGCTTTCTTT. J is TRBJ1-1 and V is TRBV9; D is undetermined. The germline gives CDR1 SGDLS, CDR2 YYNGEE. V was clipped by 0 bases and J by 8 bases, with 8 bases between them. The length of the CDR3 is 12 residues. The whole variable domain, filled in from reference TRBV9 and TRBJ1-1, reads DSGVTQTPKHLITATGQRVTLRCSPRSGDLSVYWYQQSLDQGLQFLIQYYNGEERAKGNILERFSAQQFPDLHSELNLSSLELGDSALYFCASSVDGSEAFFGQGTRLTVV.

CDR3 loop: CASSLDRANYGYTF. The CDR3 coding sequence is TGTGCCAGCAGCTTAGACCGAGCTAACTATGGCTACACCTTC. J is TRBJ1-2 and V is TRBV13; D unresolved. CDR1 PRHDT and CDR2 FYEKMQ come from the germline V gene (reference sequence). V lost 1 base and J 0 bases, leaving 6 bases between the germline ends. The CDR3 covers 14 residues.

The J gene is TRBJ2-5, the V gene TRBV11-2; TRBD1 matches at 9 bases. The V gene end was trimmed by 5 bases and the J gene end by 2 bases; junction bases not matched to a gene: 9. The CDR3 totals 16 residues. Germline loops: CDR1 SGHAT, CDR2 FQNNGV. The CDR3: CASSTRGQGGQETQYF. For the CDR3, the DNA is TGTGCCAGCAGCACTCGGGGACAGGGTGGGCAAGAGACCCAGTACTTC.

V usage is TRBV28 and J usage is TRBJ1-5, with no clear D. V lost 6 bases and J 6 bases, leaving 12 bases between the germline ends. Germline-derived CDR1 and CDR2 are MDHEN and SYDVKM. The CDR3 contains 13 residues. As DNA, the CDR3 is TGTGCCAGCAGCCTAGGGCACGGTCAGCCCCAGCATTTT. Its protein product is CASSLGHGQPQHF.

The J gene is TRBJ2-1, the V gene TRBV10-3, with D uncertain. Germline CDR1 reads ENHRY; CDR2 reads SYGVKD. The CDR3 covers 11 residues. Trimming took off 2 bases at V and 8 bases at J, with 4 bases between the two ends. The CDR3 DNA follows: TGTGCCATCAGTGAGGTCGATGAGCAGTTCTTC. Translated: CAISEVDEQFF.

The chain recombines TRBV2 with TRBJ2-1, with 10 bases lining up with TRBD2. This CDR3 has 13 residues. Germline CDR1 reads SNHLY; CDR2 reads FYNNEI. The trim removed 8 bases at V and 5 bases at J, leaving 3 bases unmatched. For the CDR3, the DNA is TGTGCCAGCCAGCGGGGGGGGGACAATGAGCAGTTCTTC. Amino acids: CASQRGGDNEQFF.

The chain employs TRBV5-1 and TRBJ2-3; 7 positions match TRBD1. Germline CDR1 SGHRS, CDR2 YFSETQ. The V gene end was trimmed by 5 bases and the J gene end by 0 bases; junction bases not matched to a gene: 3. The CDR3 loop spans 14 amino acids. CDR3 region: CASRPGQSTDTQYF. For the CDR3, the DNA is TGCGCCAGCAGACCGGGACAGAGCACAGATACGCAGTATTTT.

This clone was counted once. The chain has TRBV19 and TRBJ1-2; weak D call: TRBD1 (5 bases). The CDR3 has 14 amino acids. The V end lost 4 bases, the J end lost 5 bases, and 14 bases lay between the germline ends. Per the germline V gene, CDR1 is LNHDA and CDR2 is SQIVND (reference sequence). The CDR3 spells CASSTLTVGYGYTF. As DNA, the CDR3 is TGTGCCAGTAGTACCCTGACAGTAGGTTATGGCTACACCTTC.